The TCR beta chain under discussion was sequenced for a study of T cells in Graves' hyperthyroidism and ophthalmopathy. This clonotype was detected ten times or more. Individuals with ophthalmopathy presented a Clinical Activity Score of at least 3, a NOSPECS grade of at least 4 and a duration under 3 months. The PBMCs were sourced from fresh peripheral blood (approximately 10 ml). The germline CDR1 and CDR2 sequences are DFQATT and SNEGSKA (reference sequence). The V and J ends lost 5 bases and 2 bases, in that order; junction bases with no gene match: 8. CDR3 length equals 14 residues. There were TCR beta CDR3 regions amplified from RNA transcripts. A set of HTBI primers served as the primers for a first-round RT-PCR of the TCR CDR3. TCRdb processed the multiplex PCR reads anew with MiXCR; each CDR3 protein has one entry. This table holds under 350,000 distinct CDR3 sequences, approximately 15% found once.

Sequencing input: blood. The sequence derives from an older woman with Graves' ophthalmopathy. The chain couples TRBV20-1 to TRBJ2-7; 8 nucleotides agree with TRBD2. The CDR3 is CSAFPSGRTYEQYF. In nucleotides, the CDR3 is TGCAGTGCTTTCCCTAGCGGGCGGACCTACGAGCAGTACTTC.